These 18 T cell receptor beta chains were sequenced from one sample in a study of shared clonotypes between healthy human individuals. TCRdb's table, derived via immunoSEQ multiplex PCR, lists solely in-frame clones and lacks some. This repertoire shows some 1.5 million clones, about 96% found once; its top ten account for over 1%. Specimen: naive CD4+ T cells sorted from blood. As for subset: CD45RA+ positively selected. The receptor source for this set is a man aged 30-40 years in good health.

The CDR3 here is CASSRTIPQETQYF. In DNA form, the CDR3 reads TGCGCCAGCAGCCGGACTATCCCCCAAGAGACCCAGTACTTC. The chain has TRBV5-1 and TRBJ2-5; perhaps TRBD2 as D (6 bases). The CDR3 loop spans 14 amino acids. CDR1 is SGHRS, CDR2 YFSETQ, per germline. Trimming cost V 4 bases and J 1 base, with 11 bases left between them.

As for this clone: Other DNA variants within this sample encode the same CDR3. The chain joins TRBV19 to TRBJ1-1; D not certain. The length of the CDR3 is 13 residues. The V end was cut by 0 bases, the J end by 1 base, with 3 bases between. Germline CDR1 LNHDA, CDR2 SQIVND (reference sequence). The CDR3 bases are TGTGCCAGTAGTATAGAAAGGAACACTGAAGCTTTCTTT. Translating it yields CASSIERNTEAFF.

V is TRBV9 and J is TRBJ2-1; tentatively, D is TRBD1 or TRBD2 (6 bases each). The CDR3 spans 14 residues. V was cut by 2 bases and J by 5 bases, with 11 bases left in between. The germline V gene encodes CDR1 SGDLS and CDR2 YYNGEE. CDR3 sequence reads: CASSVTGTHNEQFF. For the CDR3, the DNA is TGTGCCAGCAGCGTTACAGGGACTCACAATGAGCAGTTCTTC.

J is TRBJ2-7 and V is TRBV5-1; D may match TRBD1 or TRBD2 (6 bases each). The CDR3 runs 15 residues. The ends were cut back, 4 bases at V and 3 bases at J, with 17 bases in the middle. CDR1 SGHRS and CDR2 YFSETQ come from the germline V gene. CDR3 nucleotide sequence: TGCGCCAGCAGCCGTCCGGGGGCGGAGTTCTACGAGCAGTACTTC. Encoded protein: CASSRPGAEFYEQYF.

This chain links TRBV15 with TRBJ2-1, with TRBD1 matching over 9 bases. Germline V gene data show CDR1 as LNHNV and CDR2 as YYDKDF (reference sequence). The CDR3 is made up of 14 amino acids. V trimming: 4 bases; J trimming: 7 bases; junction bases outside the gene matches: 5. As DNA, the CDR3 is TGTGCCACCAGCATACGGACAGGGGAGAATGAGCAGTTCTTC. As protein: CATSIRTGENEQFF. Together with reference TRBV15 and TRBJ2-1, the CDR3 gives the full variable domain: DAMVIQNPRYQVTQFGKPVTLSCSQTLNHNVMYWYQQKSSQAPKLLFHYYDKDFNNEADTPDNFQSRRPNTSFCFLDIRSPGLGDTAMYLCATSIRTGENEQFFGPGTRLTVL.

The rearrangement uses TRBV7-2 and TRBJ1-3; 8 nucleotides agree with TRBD1. Unmatched junction bases numbered 2, after V lost 1 base and J lost 6 bases. Germline CDR1 SGHTA, CDR2 FQGNSA. This CDR3 is built from 14 residues. CDR3 residues: CASSLVQGANTIYF. In nucleotides, the CDR3 is TGTGCCAGCAGCTTAGTGCAGGGGGCAAACACCATATATTTT.

This sequence joins TRBV18 and TRBJ1-1, with D maybe TRBD1 (6 bases). With 5 bases removed from V and 1 base from J, the gap between germline ends came to 8 bases. This CDR3 is built from 13 residues. The germline CDR1 and CDR2 sequences are KGHSH and LQKENI. CDR3 in amino acids: CASSEGQNTEAFF. The CDR3 bases are TGTGCCAGCTCAGAGGGACAGAACACTGAAGCTTTCTTT.

In regard to this clone: Other DNA sequences of this sample code for an identical CDR3. V gene TRBV11-2 combines with J gene TRBJ2-2; unclear D gene. V lost 0 bases and J lost 4, with 3 bases in between. The CDR3 extends over 13 amino acids. Germline CDR1 SGHAT, CDR2 FQNNGV. CDR3 DNA: TGTGCCAGCAGCTTAGATGGCACCGGGGAGCTGTTTTTT. Protein: CASSLDGTGELFF.

The chain combines TRBV5-1 with TRBJ2-1, with D hard to call. From germline, CDR1 is SGHRS and CDR2 YFSETQ. The CDR3 spans 12 residues. The V gene lost 5 bases and the J gene lost 7 bases, with 10 bases spanning the gap. DNA for the CDR3: TGCGCCAGCAGGGAGTTTGTGAATGAGCAGTTCTTC. It encodes CASREFVNEQFF.

V gene TRBV5-1 combines with J gene TRBJ2-7, with TRBD2 matching 9 bases. This CDR3 is 16 amino acids long. Trimming cost V 4 bases and J 6 bases; bases outside gene matches: 14. CDR1 and CDR2 from the germline V gene are SGHRS and YFSETQ. CDR3 residues: CASSGLAGAAGVEQYF. CDR3 DNA: TGCGCCAGCAGCGGATTAGCGGGAGCTGCCGGTGTCGAGCAGTACTTC.

This clone came up once. The rearrangement joins TRBV30 to TRBJ2-2; D is possibly TRBD2 (5 bases). V shed 5 bases and J shed 7 bases, with 8 bases lying between them. From germline, CDR1 is GTSNPN and CDR2 SVGIG (reference sequence). There are 11 residues in the CDR3. The CDR3 DNA follows: TGTGCCTGGGGGAGTGGCGGGGAGCTGTTTTTT. Its translation is CAWGSGGELFF.

This chain uses TRBV19 with TRBJ2-2, with D uncertain. Germline values: CDR1 LNHDA, CDR2 SQIVND (reference sequence). CDR3 length: 12 amino acids. With 7 bases removed from V and 4 bases from J, the gap between germline ends came to 7 bases. CDR3 region: CASTGVTGELFF. CDR3 coding DNA: TGTGCCAGTACAGGAGTCACCGGGGAGCTGTTTTTT. The whole variable domain, remainder taken from reference TRBV19 and TRBJ2-2, is DGGITQSPKYLFRKEGQNVTLSCEQNLNHDAMYWYRQDPGQGLRLIYYSQIVNDFQKGDIAEGYSVSREKKESFPLTVTSAQKNPTAFYLCASTGVTGELFFGEGSRLTVL.

The V gene is TRBV7-6, the J gene TRBJ2-7; D might be TRBD2 (5 bases). CDR1 SGHVS and CDR2 FNYEAQ come from the germline V gene. V was cut by 1 base and J by 4 bases, with 11 bases left in between. CDR3 size: 14 residues. The chain's CDR3 is CASSLEFGMYEQYF. The CDR3 region has the DNA TGTGCCAGCAGCTTAGAATTCGGGATGTACGAGCAGTACTTC.

This chain joins TRBV14 and TRBJ2-7, with D perhaps TRBD2 (6 bases). V was pared by 4 bases and J by 7 bases, with 23 bases between. Germline CDR1 is SGHDN and CDR2 is FVKESK. This CDR3 region has 16 residues. The CDR3 DNA sequence: TGTGCCAGCAGCCCCTACGGCGGGCGGCGGGACGGAGAGCAGTACTTC. Translated: CASSPYGGRRDGEQYF. Full variable domain (missing parts from reference TRBV14 and TRBJ2-7): EAGVTQFPSHSVIEKGQTVTLRCDPISGHDNLYWYRRVMGKEIKFLLHFVKESKQDESGMPNNRFLAERTGGTYSTLKVQPAELEDSGVYFCASSPYGGRRDGEQYFGPGTRLTVT.

V and J are TRBV2 and TRBJ1-3; D call uncertain. Per germline, CDR1 SNHLY and CDR2 FYNNEI. The length of the CDR3 is 12 residues. V lost 6 bases and J lost 0, with 3 bases in between. CDR3 DNA: TGTGCCAGCAGGACCTCTGGAAACACCATATATTTT. Amino acids: CASRTSGNTIYF. Using reference TRBV2 and TRBJ1-3 for the parts outside the CDR3, the full variable domain is EPEVTQTPSHQVTQMGQEVILRCVPISNHLYFYWYRQILGQKVEFLVSFYNNEISEKSEIFDDQFSVERPDGSNFTLKIRSTKLEDSAMYFCASRTSGNTIYFGEGSWLTVV.

Notes on this clone: This sample includes further DNA sequences coding for the same CDR3. The CDR3 here is CASSFDLSGNTIYF. The CDR3 coding sequence is TGTGCCAGCAGTTTCGACCTCTCTGGAAACACCATATATTTT. J is TRBJ1-3 and V is TRBV28, with D hard to call. V lost 3 bases and J 0 bases, leaving 6 bases between the germline ends. Germline V gene data show CDR1 as MDHEN and CDR2 as SYDVKM. This CDR3 contains 14 residues.

The gene calls are TRBV6-1 and TRBJ2-7; 12 bases match TRBD1. With 4 bases clipped from V and 3 bases from J, the junction kept 7 bases outside the gene matches. The germline gives CDR1 MNHNS, CDR2 SASEGT. The CDR3 runs to 16 residues. CDR3 sequence (DNA): TGTGCCAGCAGTGGACCGGGACAGGGGGCGTACTACGAGCAGTACTTC. Encoded protein: CASSGPGQGAYYEQYF.

This chain joins TRBV7-9 and TRBJ1-1; the match to TRBD1 covers 8 bases. There are 12 residues in the CDR3. Germline CDR1 SEHNR, CDR2 FQNEAQ (reference sequence). V lost 6 bases and J lost 12; bases outside the gene matches: 9. The chain's CDR3 is CASSPGQGRTFF. The CDR3 DNA sequence: TGTGCCAGCAGTCCTGGACAGGGAAGAACTTTCTTT. The complete variable domain, with remaining parts taken from reference TRBV7-9 and TRBJ1-1, reads DTGVSQNPRHKITKRGQNVTFRCDPISEHNRLYWYRQTLGQGPEFLTYFQNEAQLEKSRLLSDRFSAERPKGSFSTLEIQRTEQGDSAMYLCASSPGQGRTFFGQGTRLTVV.